This paragraph covers one TCR beta chain sequence. Data came from immunoSEQ multiplex PCR; TCRdb stores just in-frame clones and leaves some out. The sample lists about 15,000 clones, roughly 60% occurring once. This sample was taken from a study of OX40 agonist ivuxolimab in advanced cancers. About the research overall: Intravenous ivuxolimab at 0.01 to 10 mg/kg was given to patients every 2 weeks. Males comprised roughly four fifths of the group, whose mean age was approximately 60 years (range roughly 20 to 85).

Individuals having autoimmune disease history or systemic immunosuppression were not enrolled. In germline, CDR1 is MNHEY, CDR2 SVGAGI. The CDR3 runs 15 residues. V was pared by 6 bases and J by 4 bases, with 19 bases between. This chain joins TRBV6-5 and TRBJ2-7, with D perhaps given as TRBD1 or TRBD2 (5 bases each). The input for sequencing was CD4+ or CD8+ T cells sorted from blood, taken in a trial of the OX40 agonist ivuxolimab. The TCR sequence derives from an adult with an advanced solid tumor such as melanoma, head and neck, liver or kidney cancer. The CDR3 region is CASSRDGYEIYEQYF. The CDR3 region has the DNA TGTGCCAGCAGCCGGGACGGCTACGAAATTTACGAGCAGTACTTC.